The source of this T cell receptor (beta chain) is a study of cytomegalovirus exposure and HLA in healthy donors. Study observations and caveats: Later genetic work tied a missense DCLRE1C variant to beta-chain V and J trimming.

On this clone itself: Antigen: not known.

The PCR had 60 Vbeta and 13 Jbeta primers. Authors' analysis steps: Per a later analysis, the number of unique TCR beta chains was about 80 million, of which about 11 million were shared. The table came from immunoSEQ multiplex PCR; TCRdb's copy has only in-frame clones and leaves some out. V, J and clone size are taken as reported in that table, and D and trimming were inferred from the DNA itself. The sample comprises 65,000 to 90,000 clones, approximately 82% of which are singletons, and 1.9% rests with the top ten. V lost 5 bases and J lost 1, with 17 bases in between. Germline V gene sequence: CDR1 MGHDK, CDR2 SYGVNS. The CDR3 length is 16 residues.

This chain joins TRBV25-1 and TRBJ1-1, with D possibly being TRBD1 (5 bases). Specimen: PBMCs. The origin of this receptor is a man between 18 and 29 years old in good health and CMV-seronegative. The CDR3: CASSTLQEGPNTEAFF. In DNA form, the CDR3 reads TGTGCCAGCAGTACCCTTCAGGAGGGACCGAACACTGAAGCTTTCTTT.